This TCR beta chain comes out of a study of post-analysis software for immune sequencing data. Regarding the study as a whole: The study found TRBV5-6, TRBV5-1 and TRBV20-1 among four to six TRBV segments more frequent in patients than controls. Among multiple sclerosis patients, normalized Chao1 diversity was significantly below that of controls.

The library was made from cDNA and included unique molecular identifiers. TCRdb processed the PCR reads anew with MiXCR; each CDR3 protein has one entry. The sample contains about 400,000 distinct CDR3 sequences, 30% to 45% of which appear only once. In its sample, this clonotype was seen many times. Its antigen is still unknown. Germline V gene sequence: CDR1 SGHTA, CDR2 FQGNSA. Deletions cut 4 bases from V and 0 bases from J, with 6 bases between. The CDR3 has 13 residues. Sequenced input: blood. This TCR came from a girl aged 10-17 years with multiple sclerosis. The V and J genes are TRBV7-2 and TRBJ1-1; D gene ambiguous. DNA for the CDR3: TGTGCCAGCAGCTGGGAGGTGAACACTGAAGCTTTCTTT. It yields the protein CASSWEVNTEAFF. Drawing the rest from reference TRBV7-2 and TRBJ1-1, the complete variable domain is GAGVSQSPSNKVTEKGKDVELRCDPISGHTALYWYRQSLGQGLEFLIYFQGNSAPDKSGLPSDRFSAERTGGSVSTLTIQRTQQEDSAVYLCASSWEVNTEAFFGQGTRLTVV.